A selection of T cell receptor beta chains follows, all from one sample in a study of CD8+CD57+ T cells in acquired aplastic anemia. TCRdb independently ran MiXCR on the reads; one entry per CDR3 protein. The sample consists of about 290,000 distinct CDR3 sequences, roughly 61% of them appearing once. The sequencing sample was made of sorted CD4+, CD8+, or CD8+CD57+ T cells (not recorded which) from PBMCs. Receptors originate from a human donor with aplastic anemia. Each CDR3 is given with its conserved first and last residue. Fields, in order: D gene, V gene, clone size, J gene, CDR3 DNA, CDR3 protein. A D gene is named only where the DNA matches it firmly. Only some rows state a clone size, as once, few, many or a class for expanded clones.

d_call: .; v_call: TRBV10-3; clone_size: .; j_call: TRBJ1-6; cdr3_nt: TGTGCCATCAGTGAGTCAGGCACCAATTCACCCCTCCACTTT; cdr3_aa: CAISESGTNSPLHF
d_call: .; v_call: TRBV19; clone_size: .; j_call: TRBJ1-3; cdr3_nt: TGTGCCAGTAGTTCGACGGCCGGTTCCACCATATATTTT; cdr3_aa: CASSSTAGSTIYF
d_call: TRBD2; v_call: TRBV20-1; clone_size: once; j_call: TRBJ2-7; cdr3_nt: TGCAGTGCCGAAACTAGCGGGAGAGACTACGAGCAGTACTTC; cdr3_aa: CSAETSGRDYEQYF
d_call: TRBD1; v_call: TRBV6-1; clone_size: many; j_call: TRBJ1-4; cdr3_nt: TGTGCCAGCATGACGGGACAGGGTAATGAAAAACTGTTTTTT; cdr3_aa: CASMTGQGNEKLFF
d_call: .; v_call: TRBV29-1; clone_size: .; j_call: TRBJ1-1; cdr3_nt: TGCGGCGTTGGTGACGACTTGAACACTGAAGCTTTCTTT; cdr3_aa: CGVGDDLNTEAFF
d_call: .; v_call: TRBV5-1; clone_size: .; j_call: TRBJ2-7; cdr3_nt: TGCGCCAGCAGCTTCTGGGACGGCCACTACGAGCAGTACTTC; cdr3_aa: CASSFWDGHYEQYF
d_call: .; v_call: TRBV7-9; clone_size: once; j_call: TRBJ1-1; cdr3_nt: TGTGCCACTACAGGGAACACTGAAGCTTTCTTT; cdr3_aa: CATTGNTEAFF
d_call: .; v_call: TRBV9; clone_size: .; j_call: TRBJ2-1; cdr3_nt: TGTGCCAGCAGCGTAGGGGGTGATTGGGGCAAGGACAATGAGCAGTTCTTC; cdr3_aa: CASSVGGDWGKDNEQFF
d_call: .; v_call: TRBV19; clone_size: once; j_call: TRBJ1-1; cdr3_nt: TGTGCCAGTAGTATTGGCAGTTTGAACACTGAAGCTTTCTTT; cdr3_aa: CASSIGSLNTEAFF
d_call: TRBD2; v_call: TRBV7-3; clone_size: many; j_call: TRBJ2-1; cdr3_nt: TGTGCCAGCAGCTCCTCTAGCGGGGTCTACAATGAGCAGTTCTTC; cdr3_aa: CASSSSSGVYNEQFF
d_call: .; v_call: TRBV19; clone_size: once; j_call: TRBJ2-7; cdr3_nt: TGTGCCAGTAGTATGGGACGAGGGACCTACGAGCAGTACTTC; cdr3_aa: CASSMGRGTYEQYF
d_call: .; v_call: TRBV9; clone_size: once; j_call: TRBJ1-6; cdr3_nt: TGTGCCAGCAGCGTAAGGCCGGCGGCCAAAAACAATTCACCCCTCCACTTT; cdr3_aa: CASSVRPAAKNNSPLHF
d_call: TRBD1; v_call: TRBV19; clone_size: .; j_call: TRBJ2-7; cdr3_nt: TGTGCCAGTAGTCCCGGGGACAGGGGGCACGACGAGCAGTACTTC; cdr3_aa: CASSPGDRGHDEQYF
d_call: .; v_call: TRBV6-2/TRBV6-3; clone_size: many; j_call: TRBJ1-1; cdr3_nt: TGTGCCAGCGCCTGGTCCCCACTACCGAACACTGAAGCTTTCTTT; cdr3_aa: CASAWSPLPNTEAFF
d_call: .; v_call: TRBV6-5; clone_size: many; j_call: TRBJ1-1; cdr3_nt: TGTGCCAGCAGTTACCGGAGGGGGGGCACTGAAGCTTTCTTT; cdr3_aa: CASSYRRGGTEAFF
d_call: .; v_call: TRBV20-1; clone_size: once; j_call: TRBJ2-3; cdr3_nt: TGCAGTGCCCCCATCATGAGGGGCACAGATACGCAGTATTTT; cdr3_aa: CSAPIMRGTDTQYF
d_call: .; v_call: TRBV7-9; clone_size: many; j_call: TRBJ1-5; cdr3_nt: TGTGCCAGCAGCCCGGTTGACACAGGGATTAATAGCAATCAGCCCCAGCATTTT; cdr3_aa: CASSPVDTGINSNQPQHF
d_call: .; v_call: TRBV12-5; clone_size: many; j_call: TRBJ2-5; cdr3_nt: TGTGCTACCTCTACCGGACCTCAAGAGACCCAGTACTTC; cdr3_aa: CATSTGPQETQYF
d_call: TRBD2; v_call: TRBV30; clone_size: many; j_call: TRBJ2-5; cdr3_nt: TGTGCCGGGAGGACTAGTCCCCAAGAGACCCAGTACTTC; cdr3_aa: CAGRTSPQETQYF
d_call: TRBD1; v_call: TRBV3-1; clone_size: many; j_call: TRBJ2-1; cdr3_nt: TGTGCCAGCAGCCAAGTGACAGGGGGCGGGAGTGAGCAGTTCTTC; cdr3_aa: CASSQVTGGGSEQFF
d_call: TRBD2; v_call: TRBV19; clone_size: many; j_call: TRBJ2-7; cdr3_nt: TGTGCCAGTAGTATCCTCCCCCCTCAAGCGGGGGAGATCTACGAGCAGTACTTC; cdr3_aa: CASSILPPQAGEIYEQYF
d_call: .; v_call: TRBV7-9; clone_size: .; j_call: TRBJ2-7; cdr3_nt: TGTGCCAGCAGCTTAGCGCTGGGCTCTACCTACGAGCAGTACTTC; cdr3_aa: CASSLALGSTYEQYF
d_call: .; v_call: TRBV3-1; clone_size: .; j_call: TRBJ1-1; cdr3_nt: TGTGCCAGCAGCTCCACAGGCACTGACGCTTTCTTT; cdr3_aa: CASSSTGTDAFF
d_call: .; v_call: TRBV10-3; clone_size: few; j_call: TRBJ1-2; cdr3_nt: TGTGCCATCAGTGAGTCCCCGGGTAACTATGGCTACACCTTC; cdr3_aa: CAISESPGNYGYTF
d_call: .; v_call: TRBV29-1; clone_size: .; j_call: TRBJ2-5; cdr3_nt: TGCAGCGTTGAGCCGGGGGATGCCCAAGAGACCCAGTACTTC; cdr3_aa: CSVEPGDAQETQYF
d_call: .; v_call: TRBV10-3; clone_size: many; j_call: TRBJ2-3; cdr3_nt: TGTGCCATCAGGGAGTCGGCCACAGATACGCAGTATTTT; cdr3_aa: CAIRESATDTQYF
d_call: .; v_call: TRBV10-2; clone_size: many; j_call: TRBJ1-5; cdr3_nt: TGCGCCAGCAGTGAGTCGGGCGGACGGGGGAGTCAGCCCCAGCATTTT; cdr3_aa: CASSESGGRGSQPQHF
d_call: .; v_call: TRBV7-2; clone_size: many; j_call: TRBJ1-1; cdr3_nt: TGTGCCAGCAGCTTAGGAATGGGTATGGACACTGAAGCTTTCTTT; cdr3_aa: CASSLGMGMDTEAFF
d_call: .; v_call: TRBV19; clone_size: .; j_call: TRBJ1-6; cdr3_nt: TGTGCCAGTAGCCAGCGGGACCGGGGTAATTCACCCCTCCACTTT; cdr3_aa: CASSQRDRGNSPLHF
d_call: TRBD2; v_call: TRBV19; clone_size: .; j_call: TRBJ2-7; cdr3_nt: TGTGCCAGTAGTCCCCGTGGACTAGCGTCCGACGAGCAGTACTTC; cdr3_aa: CASSPRGLASDEQYF
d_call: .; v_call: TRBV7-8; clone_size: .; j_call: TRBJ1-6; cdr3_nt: TGTGCCAGCAGCTTAAACAGTGTGGGAAATTCACCCCTCCACTTT; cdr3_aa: CASSLNSVGNSPLHF
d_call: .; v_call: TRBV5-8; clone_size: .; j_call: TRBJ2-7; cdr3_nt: TGTGCCAGCAGCTCTCCTTACTACGAGCAGTACTTC; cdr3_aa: CASSSPYYEQYF
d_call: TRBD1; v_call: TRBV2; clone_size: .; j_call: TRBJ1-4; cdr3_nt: TGTGCCAGCGCGGGACAGGGTAATGAAAAACTGTTTTTT; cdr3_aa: CASAGQGNEKLFF
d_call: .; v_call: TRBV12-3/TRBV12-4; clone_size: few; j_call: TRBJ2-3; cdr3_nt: TGTGCCAGCAGTCTCTGGGGAGATACGCAGTATTTT; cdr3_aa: CASSLWGDTQYF
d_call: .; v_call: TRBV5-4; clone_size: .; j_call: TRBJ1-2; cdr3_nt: TGTGCCAGCAGAGGAGGGGTAGTAGGCTACACCTTC; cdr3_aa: CASRGGVVGYTF
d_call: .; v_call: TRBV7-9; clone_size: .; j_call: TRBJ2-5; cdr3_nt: TGTGCCAGCAGCTTAGCTGGACGTTCAGAAGAGACCCAGTACTTC; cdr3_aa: CASSLAGRSEETQYF
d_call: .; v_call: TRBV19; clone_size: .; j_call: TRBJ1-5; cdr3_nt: TGTGCCAGTAGTATAGGGCAGGCCTCTCAGCCCCAGCATTTT; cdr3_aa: CASSIGQASQPQHF
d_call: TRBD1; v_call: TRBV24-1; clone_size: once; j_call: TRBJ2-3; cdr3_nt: TGTGCCACCAGTGATTTCGGACAGGGTCCTGTCACAGATACGCAGTATTTT; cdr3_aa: CATSDFGQGPVTDTQYF
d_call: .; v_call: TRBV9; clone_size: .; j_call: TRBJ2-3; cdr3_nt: TGTGCCAGCAGCGGATTGGACTATGGAGGTGAGCAGTATTTT; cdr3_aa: CASSGLDYGGEQYF
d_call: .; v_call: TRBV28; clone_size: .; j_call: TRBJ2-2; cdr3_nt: TGTGCCAGCAGTTTACGAACAGGAGGGGAGCTGTTTTTT; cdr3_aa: CASSLRTGGELFF
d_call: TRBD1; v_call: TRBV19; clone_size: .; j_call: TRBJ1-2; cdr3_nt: TGTGCCAGTAGTATGGGACAGGGGGCACAAGGCTACACCTTC; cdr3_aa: CASSMGQGAQGYTF
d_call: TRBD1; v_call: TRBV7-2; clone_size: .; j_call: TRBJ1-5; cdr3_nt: TGTGCCAGCTCCTATCAGGGGGCGCAGGGTCAGCCCCAGCATTTT; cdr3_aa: CASSYQGAQGQPQHF
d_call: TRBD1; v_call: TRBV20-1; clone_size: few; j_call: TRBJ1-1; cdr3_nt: TGCAGTGCTCAGGGGAGGGACAGACCGAACACTGAAGCTTTCTTT; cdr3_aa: CSAQGRDRPNTEAFF
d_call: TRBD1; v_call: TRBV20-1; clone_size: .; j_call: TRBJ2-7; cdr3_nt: TGCAGCTTTACCCCCGAGGACAGGTGTGTCTACGAGCAGTACTTC; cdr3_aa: CSFTPEDRCVYEQYF
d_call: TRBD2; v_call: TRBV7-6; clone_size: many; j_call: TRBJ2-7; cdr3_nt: TGTGCCAGCAGCTCCCTAGCGGGGCCCTTCTACGAGCAGTACTTC; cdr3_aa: CASSSLAGPFYEQYF
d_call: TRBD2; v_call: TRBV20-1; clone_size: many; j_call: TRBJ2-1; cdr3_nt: TGCAGTGCCATACTAGCGGGGGGGCCGACGGATGAGCAGTTCTTC; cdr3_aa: CSAILAGGPTDEQFF
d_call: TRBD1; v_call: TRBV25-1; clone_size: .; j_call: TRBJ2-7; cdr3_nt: TGTGCCAGCTGGACGGGACAGGGGATAGGAGAGCAGTACTTC; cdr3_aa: CASWTGQGIGEQYF
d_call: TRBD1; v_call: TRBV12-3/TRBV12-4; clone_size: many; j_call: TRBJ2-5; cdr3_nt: TGTGCCAGCAGTCCGGGACAGATGCAAGAGACCCAGTACTTC; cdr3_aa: CASSPGQMQETQYF
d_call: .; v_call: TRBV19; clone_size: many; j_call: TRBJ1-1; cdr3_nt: TGTGCCAGTAGTATCGAGGGATTTGGTACTGAAGCTTTCTTT; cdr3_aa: CASSIEGFGTEAFF
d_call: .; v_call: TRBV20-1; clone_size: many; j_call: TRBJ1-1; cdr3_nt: TGCAGTGCTTTACCGGGACACAGAGTGAACACTGAAGCTTTCTTT; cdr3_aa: CSALPGHRVNTEAFF
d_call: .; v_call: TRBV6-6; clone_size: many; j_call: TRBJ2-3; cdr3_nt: TGTGCCACCTCTTCCCCCCTGCAAGCAGATACGCAGTATTTT; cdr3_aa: CATSSPLQADTQYF
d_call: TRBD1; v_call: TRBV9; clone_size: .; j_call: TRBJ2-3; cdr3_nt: TGTGCCAGCAGCGCGACCGGGACAGGGACAGATACGCAGTATTTT; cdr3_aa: CASSATGTGTDTQYF
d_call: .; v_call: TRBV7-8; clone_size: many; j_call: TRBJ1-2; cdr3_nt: TGTGCCAGCAGCTTAGCCAGGGCAACAAGTGGCTACACCTTC; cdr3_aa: CASSLARATSGYTF
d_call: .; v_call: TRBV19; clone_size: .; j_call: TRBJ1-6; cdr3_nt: TGTGCCAGTAATACAGGGCACGATAATTCACCCCTCCACTTT; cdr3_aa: CASNTGHDNSPLHF
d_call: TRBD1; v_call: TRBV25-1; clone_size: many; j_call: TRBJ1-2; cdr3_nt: TGTGCCAGCAGTGATGAAAGGATGGGACAGGATGGCTACACCTTC; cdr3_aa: CASSDERMGQDGYTF
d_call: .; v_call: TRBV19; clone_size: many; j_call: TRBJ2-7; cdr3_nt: TGTGCCAGTAGTATACACGGGGCCTACGAGCAGTACTTC; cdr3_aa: CASSIHGAYEQYF